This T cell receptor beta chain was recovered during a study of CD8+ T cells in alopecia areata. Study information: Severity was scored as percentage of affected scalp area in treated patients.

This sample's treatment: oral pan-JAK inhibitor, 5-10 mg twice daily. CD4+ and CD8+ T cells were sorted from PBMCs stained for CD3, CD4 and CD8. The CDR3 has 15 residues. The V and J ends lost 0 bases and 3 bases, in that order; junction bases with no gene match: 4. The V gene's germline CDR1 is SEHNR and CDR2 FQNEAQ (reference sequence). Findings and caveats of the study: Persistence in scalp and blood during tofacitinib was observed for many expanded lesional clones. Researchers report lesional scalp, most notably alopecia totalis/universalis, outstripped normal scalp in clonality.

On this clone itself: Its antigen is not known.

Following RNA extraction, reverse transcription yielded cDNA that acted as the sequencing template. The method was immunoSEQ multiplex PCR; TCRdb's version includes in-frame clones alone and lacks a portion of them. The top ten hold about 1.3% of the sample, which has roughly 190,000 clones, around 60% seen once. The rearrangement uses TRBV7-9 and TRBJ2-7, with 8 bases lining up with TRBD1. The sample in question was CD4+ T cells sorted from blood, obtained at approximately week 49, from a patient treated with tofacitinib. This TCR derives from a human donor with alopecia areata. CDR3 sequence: CASSLADRAGYEQYF. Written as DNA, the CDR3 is TGTGCCAGCAGCTTAGCGGACAGGGCGGGCTACGAGCAGTACTTC.